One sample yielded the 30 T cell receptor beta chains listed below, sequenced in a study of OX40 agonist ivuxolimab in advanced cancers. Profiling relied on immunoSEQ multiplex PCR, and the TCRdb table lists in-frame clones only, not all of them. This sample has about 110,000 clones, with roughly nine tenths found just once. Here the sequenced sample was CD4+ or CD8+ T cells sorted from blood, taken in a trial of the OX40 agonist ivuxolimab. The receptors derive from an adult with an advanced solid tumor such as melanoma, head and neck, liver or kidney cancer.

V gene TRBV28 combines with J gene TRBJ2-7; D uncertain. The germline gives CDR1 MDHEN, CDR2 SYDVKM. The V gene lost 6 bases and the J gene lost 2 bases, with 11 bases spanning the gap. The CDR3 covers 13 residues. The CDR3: CASSPSNAYEQYF. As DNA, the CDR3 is TGTGCCAGCAGCCCGAGTAACGCCTACGAGCAGTACTTC.

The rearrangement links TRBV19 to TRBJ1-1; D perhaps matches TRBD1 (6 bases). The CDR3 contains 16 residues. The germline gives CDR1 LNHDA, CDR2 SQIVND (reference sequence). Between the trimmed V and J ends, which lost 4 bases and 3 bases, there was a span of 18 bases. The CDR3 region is CASSKNRVVKDTEAFF. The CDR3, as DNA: TGTGCCAGTAGTAAAAACAGGGTGGTAAAGGACACTGAAGCTTTCTTT.

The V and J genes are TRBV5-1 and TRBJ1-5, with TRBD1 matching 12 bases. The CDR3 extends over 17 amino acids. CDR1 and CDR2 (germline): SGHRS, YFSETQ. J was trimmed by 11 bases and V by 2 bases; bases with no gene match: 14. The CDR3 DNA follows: TGCGCCAGCAGCTTCTCCGGGACAGGGGGCGCCTGGGGGTCCCAGCATTTT. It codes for CASSFSGTGGAWGSQHF.

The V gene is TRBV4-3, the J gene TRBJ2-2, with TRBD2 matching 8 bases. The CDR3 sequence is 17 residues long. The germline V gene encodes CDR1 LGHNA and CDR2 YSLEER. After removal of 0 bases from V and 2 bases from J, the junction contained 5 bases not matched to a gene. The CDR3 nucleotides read TGCGCCAGCAGCCAAGATTCGGGGGGGTTAAACACCGGGGAGCTGTTTTTT. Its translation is CASSQDSGGLNTGELFF.

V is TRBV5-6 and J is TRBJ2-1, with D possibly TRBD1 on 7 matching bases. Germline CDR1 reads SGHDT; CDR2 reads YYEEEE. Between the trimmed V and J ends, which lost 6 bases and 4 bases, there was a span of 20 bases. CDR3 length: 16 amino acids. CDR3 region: CASTSPEGAIYNEQFF. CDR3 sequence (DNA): TGTGCCAGCACTTCTCCGGAGGGGGCCATATACAATGAGCAGTTCTTC. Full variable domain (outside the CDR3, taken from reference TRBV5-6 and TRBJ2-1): DAGVTQSPTHLIKTRGQQVTLRCSPKSGHDTVSWYQQALGQGPQFIFQYYEEEERQRGNFPDRFSGHQFPNYSSELNVNALLLGDSALYLCASTSPEGAIYNEQFFGPGTRLTVL.

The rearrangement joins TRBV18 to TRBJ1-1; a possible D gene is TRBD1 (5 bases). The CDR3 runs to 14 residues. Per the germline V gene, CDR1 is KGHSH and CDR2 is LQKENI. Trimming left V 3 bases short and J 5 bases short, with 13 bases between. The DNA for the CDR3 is TGTGCCAGCTCACCCAGGGACGTCGCTACTGAAGCTTTCTTT. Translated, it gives CASSPRDVATEAFF.

In DNA, the CDR3 is TGCGCCAGCAGCCCCGGGACTCCAATCAGCGGGGAGCTGTTTTTT. Its translation is CASSPGTPISGELFF. The V call is TRBV5-1, the J call TRBJ2-2; maybe TRBD2 (6 bases). V gave up 4 bases and J gave up 7 bases, with 17 bases separating them. The CDR3 runs 15 residues. Germline V gives CDR1 SGHRS, CDR2 YFSETQ.

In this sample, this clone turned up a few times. The CDR3 loop is CASGLQRGQTWANEQFF. The DNA of the CDR3 is TGTGCTAGTGGTCTCCAACGGGGCCAGACCTGGGCCAATGAGCAGTTCTTC. V is TRBV12-5 and J is TRBJ2-1; perhaps D is TRBD1 or TRBD2 (5 bases each). From germline, CDR1 is LGHNT and CDR2 FRNRAP. The CDR3 runs to 17 residues. V shed 5 bases and J shed 6 bases, with 23 bases lying between them.

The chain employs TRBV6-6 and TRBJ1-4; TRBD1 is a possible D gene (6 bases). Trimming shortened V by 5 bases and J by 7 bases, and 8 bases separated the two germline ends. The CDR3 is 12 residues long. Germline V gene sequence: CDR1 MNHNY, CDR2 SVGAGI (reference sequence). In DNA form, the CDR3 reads TGTGCCAGCAGTAGGGACATTGAAAAACTGTTTTTT. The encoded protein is CASSRDIEKLFF.

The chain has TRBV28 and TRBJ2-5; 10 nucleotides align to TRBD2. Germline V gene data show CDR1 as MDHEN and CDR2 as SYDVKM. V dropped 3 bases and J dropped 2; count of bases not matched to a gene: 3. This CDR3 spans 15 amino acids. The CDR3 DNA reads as TGTGCCAGCAGTTTCCCTAGCGGGGGACAAGAGACCCAGTACTTC. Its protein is CASSFPSGGQETQYF.

The CDR3 region is CASSLGHSTDTQYF. The CDR3 DNA reads TGCGCCAGCAGCTTAGGACATAGCACAGATACGCAGTATTTT. The chain is built from TRBV5-1 and TRBJ2-3; D perhaps matches TRBD1 (5 bases). The CDR3 sequence is 14 residues long. The ends were cut back, 2 bases at V and 0 bases at J, with 7 bases in the middle. CDR1 SGHRS and CDR2 YFSETQ come from the germline V gene. The full variable domain, in which reference TRBV5-1 and TRBJ2-3 provide the parts outside the CDR3, is KAGVTQTPRYLIKTRGQQVTLSCSPISGHRSVSWYQQTPGQGLQFLFEYFSETQRNKGNFPGRFSGRQFSNSRSEMNVSTLELGDSALYLCASSLGHSTDTQYFGPGTRLTVL.

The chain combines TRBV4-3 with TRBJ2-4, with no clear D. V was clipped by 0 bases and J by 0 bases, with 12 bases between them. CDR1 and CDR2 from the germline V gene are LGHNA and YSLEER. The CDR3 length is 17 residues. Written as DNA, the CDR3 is TGCGCCAGCAGCCAAGAGAGTACACATCTAGCCAAAAACATTCAGTACTTC. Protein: CASSQESTHLAKNIQYF.

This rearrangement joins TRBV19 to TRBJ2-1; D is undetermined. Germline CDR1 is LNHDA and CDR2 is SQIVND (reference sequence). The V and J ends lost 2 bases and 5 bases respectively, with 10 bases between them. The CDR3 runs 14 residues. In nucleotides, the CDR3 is TGTGCCAGTAGTATAACTCCTCGACACAATGAGCAGTTCTTC. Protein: CASSITPRHNEQFF.

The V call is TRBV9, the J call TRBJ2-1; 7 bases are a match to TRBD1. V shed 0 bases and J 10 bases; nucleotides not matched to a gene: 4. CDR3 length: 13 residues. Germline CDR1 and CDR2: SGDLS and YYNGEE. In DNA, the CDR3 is TGTGCCAGCAGCGTAGTAACAGGGGTCGAGCAGTTCTTC. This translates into CASSVVTGVEQFF.

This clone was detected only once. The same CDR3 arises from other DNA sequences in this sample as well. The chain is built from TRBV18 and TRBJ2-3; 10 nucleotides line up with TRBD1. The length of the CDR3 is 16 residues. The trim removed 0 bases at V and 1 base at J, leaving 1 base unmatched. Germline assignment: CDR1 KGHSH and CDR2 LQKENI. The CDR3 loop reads CASSPPTGGGTDTQYF. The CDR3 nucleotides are TGTGCCAGCTCACCACCGACAGGGGGCGGCACAGATACGCAGTATTTT.

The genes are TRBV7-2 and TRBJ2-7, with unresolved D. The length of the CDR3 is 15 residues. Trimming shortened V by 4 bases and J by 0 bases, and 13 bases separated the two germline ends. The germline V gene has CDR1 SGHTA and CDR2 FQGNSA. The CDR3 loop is CASSSSTANSYEQYF. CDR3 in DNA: TGTGCCAGCAGCTCGTCAACAGCTAACTCCTACGAGCAGTACTTC.

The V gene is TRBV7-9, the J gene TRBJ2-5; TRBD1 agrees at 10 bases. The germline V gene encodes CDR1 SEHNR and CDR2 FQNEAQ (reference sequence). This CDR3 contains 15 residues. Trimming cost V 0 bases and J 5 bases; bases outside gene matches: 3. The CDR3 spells CASSLATGGVETQYF. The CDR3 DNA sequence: TGTGCCAGCAGCTTAGCGACAGGGGGCGTTGAGACCCAGTACTTC.

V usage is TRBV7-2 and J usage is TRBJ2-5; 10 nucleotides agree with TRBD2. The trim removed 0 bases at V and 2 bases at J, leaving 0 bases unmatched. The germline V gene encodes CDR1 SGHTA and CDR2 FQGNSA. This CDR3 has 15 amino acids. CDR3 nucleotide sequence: TGTGCCAGCAGCTTAGCACTAGCGGGACAAGAGACCCAGTACTTC. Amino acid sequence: CASSLALAGQETQYF.

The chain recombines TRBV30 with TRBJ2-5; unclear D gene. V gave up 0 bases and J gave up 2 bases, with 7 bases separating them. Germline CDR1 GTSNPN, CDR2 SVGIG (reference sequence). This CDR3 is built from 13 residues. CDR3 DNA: TGTGCCTGGAGTGTACGACAACAAGAGACCCAGTACTTC. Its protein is CAWSVRQQETQYF.

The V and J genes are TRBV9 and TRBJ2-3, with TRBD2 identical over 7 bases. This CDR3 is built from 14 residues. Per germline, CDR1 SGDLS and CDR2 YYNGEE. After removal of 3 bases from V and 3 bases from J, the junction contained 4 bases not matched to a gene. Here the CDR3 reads CASSDSGGTDTQYF. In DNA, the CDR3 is TGTGCCAGCAGCGATTCGGGGGGTACAGATACGCAGTATTTT.

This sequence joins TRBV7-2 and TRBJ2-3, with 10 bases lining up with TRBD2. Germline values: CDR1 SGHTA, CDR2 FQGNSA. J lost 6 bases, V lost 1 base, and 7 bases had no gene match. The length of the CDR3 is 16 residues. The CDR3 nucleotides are TGTGCCAGCAGCTTAGAACTAGCGGGGAAGTGGGATACGCAGTATTTT. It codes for CASSLELAGKWDTQYF.

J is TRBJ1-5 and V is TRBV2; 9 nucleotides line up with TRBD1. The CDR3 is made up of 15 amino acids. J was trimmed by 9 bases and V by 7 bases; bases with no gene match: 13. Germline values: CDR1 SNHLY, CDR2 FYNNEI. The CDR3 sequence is CASISGTGKTLPQHF. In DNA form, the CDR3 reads TGTGCCAGCATCTCCGGGACAGGGAAGACTCTGCCCCAGCATTTT.

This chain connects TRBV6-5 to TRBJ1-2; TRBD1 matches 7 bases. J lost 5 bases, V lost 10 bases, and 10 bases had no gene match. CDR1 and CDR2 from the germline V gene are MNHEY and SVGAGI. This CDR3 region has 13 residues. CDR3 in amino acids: CATSPRTGYGYTF. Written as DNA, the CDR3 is TGTGCCACGTCCCCGAGGACAGGTTATGGCTACACCTTC.

CDR3: CASSYGGGVDTQYF. In DNA, the CDR3 is TGTGCCAGCAGTTACGGGGGGGGCGTAGATACGCAGTATTTT. This chain joins TRBV6-5 and TRBJ2-3, with a weak D call TRBD2 (7 bases). V lost 2 bases and J 5 bases, leaving 11 bases between the germline ends. In germline, CDR1 is MNHEY, CDR2 SVGAGI. The CDR3 sequence is 14 residues long.

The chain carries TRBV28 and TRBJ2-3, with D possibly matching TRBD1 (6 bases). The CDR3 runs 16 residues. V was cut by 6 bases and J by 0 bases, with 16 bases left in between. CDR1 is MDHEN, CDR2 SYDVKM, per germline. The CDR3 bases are TGTGCCAGCAGCGATATGGGGACACCAAGCACAGATACGCAGTATTTT. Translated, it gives CASSDMGTPSTDTQYF.

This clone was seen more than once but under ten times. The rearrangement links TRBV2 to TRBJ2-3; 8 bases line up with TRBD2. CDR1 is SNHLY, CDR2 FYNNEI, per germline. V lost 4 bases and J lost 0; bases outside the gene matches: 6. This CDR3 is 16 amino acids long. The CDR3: CASSGGRGGSTDTQYF. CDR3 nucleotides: TGTGCCAGCAGTGGGGGCCGGGGGGGGAGCACAGATACGCAGTATTTT. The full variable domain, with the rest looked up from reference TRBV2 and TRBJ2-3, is EPEVTQTPSHQVTQMGQEVILRCVPISNHLYFYWYRQILGQKVEFLVSFYNNEISEKSEIFDDQFSVERPDGSNFTLKIRSTKLEDSAMYFCASSGGRGGSTDTQYFGPGTRLTVL.

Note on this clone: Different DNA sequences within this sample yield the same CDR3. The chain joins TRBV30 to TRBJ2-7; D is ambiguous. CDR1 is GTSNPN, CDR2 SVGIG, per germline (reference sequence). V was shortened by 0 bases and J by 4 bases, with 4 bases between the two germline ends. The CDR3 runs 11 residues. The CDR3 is CAWSVGYEQYF. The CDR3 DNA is TGTGCCTGGAGTGTTGGGTACGAGCAGTACTTC. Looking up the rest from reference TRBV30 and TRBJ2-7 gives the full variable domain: SQTIHQWPATLVQPVGSPLSLECTVEGTSNPNLYWYRQAAGRGLQLLFYSVGIGQISSEVPQNLSASRPQDRQFILSSKKLLLSDSGFYLCAWSVGYEQYFGPGTRLTVT.

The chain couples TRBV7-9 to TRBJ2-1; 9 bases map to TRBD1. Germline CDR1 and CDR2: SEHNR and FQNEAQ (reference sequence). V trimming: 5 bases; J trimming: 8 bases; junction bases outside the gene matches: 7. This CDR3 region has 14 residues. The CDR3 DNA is TGTGCCAGCAGCGTAGGGACAGGGTGGGATGAGCAGTTCTTC. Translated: CASSVGTGWDEQFF.

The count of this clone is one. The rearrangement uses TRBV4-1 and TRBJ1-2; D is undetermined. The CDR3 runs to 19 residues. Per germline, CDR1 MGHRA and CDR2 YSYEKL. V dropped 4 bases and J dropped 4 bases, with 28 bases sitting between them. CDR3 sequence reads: CASSPSALLSAIATYGYTF. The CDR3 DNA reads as TGCGCCAGCAGCCCAAGTGCATTATTATCCGCGATAGCCACCTATGGCTACACCTTC.

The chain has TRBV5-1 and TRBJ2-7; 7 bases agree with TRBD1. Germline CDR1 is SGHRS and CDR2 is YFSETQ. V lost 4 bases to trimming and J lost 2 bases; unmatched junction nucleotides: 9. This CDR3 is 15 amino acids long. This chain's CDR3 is CASSPTGASAYEQYF. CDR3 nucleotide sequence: TGCGCCAGCAGCCCTACAGGGGCTTCGGCCTACGAGCAGTACTTC. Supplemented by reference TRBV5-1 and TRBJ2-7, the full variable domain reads KAGVTQTPRYLIKTRGQQVTLSCSPISGHRSVSWYQQTPGQGLQFLFEYFSETQRNKGNFPGRFSGRQFSNSRSEMNVSTLELGDSALYLCASSPTGASAYEQYFGPGTRLTVT.